Shown below are 18 T cell receptor beta chains from a single sample sequenced in a study of cytomegalovirus exposure and HLA in healthy donors. Primers included in the PCR were 60 Vbeta and 13 Jbeta primers. Assay: immunoSEQ multiplex PCR; the TCRdb copy retains only in-frame clones and omits some. The sample yields about 160,000 clones, roughly 70% seen once. The source material was PBMCs. All receptors come from a woman in her 40s in good health and CMV-seropositive.

This clone has a handful of counts. This chain joins TRBV14 and TRBJ2-7, with TRBD2 matching 14 bases. This CDR3 has 16 residues. V was pared by 1 base and J by 3 bases, with 2 bases of the junction left unmatched. The germline CDR1 and CDR2 sequences are SGHDN and FVKESK. The CDR3 DNA reads as TGTGCCAGCAGCCAAGGAGGACTAGCGGGAGGCTACGAGCAGTACTTC. It is translated as CASSQGGLAGGYEQYF.

The J gene is TRBJ1-2, the V gene TRBV7-6; D call uncertain. The CDR3 is 13 residues long. Per germline, CDR1 SGHVS and CDR2 FNYEAQ. Deletions cut 2 bases from V and 7 bases from J, with 11 bases between. CDR3 bases: TGTGCCAGCAGCTTATATGGCAGCGGTGGCTACACCTTC. It codes for CASSLYGSGGYTF.

This sequence joins TRBV6-1 and TRBJ1-5, with 8 bases lining up with TRBD1. The CDR3 totals 15 residues. The V and J ends lost 6 bases and 4 bases, in that order; junction bases with no gene match: 8. Germline V gene sequence: CDR1 MNHNS, CDR2 SASEGT. In nucleotides, the CDR3 is TGTGCCAGCAGGCCCTTCCAGGGGGCGAATCAGCCCCAGCATTTT. Translated, it gives CASRPFQGANQPQHF.

This chain connects TRBV7-8 to TRBJ2-2; TRBD2 agrees at 8 bases. Per germline, CDR1 SGHVS and CDR2 FQNEAQ. This CDR3 has 15 residues. V lost 1 base to trimming and J lost 5 bases; unmatched junction nucleotides: 3. As DNA, the CDR3 is TGTGCCAGCAGCTTAGACGCGGGAGGAACCGGGGAGCTGTTTTTT. Translating gives CASSLDAGGTGELFF. The entire variable domain, with the rest obtained from reference TRBV7-8 and TRBJ2-2, is as follows: GAGVSQSPRYKVAKRGQDVALRCDPISGHVSLFWYQQALGQGPEFLTYFQNEAQLDKSGLPSDRFFAERPEGSVSTLKIQRTQQEDSAVYLCASSLDAGGTGELFFGEGSRLTVL.

The CDR3 nucleotides are TGTGCCAGCAGCGTAGCGGGGGGGGGACAGGGGCCCCAAGAGACCCAGTACTTC. Protein sequence: CASSVAGGGQGPQETQYF. V gene TRBV9 combines with J gene TRBJ2-5; 10 bases line up with TRBD1. The CDR3 is 18 residues long. Unmatched junction bases numbered 9, after V lost 0 bases and J lost 1 base. The germline gives CDR1 SGDLS, CDR2 YYNGEE.

This clone was seen a single time. The J gene is TRBJ2-5, the V gene TRBV7-2; a weak D match, TRBD1 (5 bases). The CDR3 covers 15 residues. Germline CDR1 is SGHTA and CDR2 is FQGNSA. The V and J ends lost 2 bases and 9 bases respectively, with 19 bases between them. As DNA, the CDR3 is TGTGCCAGCAGCTTACGTTATAGCAGGGATGAGGCCCAGTACTTC. This codes for CASSLRYSRDEAQYF.

This clone occurred a few times. The chain carries TRBV6-5 and TRBJ2-3, with 9 bases aligning to TRBD2. The germline gives CDR1 MNHEY, CDR2 SVGAGI. The CDR3 sequence is 13 residues long. V lost 7 bases and J lost 5; bases outside the gene matches: 4. CDR3 nucleotide sequence: TGTGCCAGCAACGCGGGGGGGGGAGATACGCAGTATTTT. This translates into CASNAGGGDTQYF.

J is TRBJ2-3 and V is TRBV5-6; D is possibly TRBD1 (5 bases). This CDR3 region has 15 residues. V was shortened by 0 bases and J by 3 bases, with 11 bases between the two germline ends. CDR1 is SGHDT and CDR2 is YYEEEE in the germline V gene. DNA of the CDR3: TGTGCCAGCAGCTTGGGGCAGGGAAGGACAGATACGCAGTATTTT. Its protein product is CASSLGQGRTDTQYF.

The chain couples TRBV25-1 to TRBJ2-5; D gene ambiguous. Germline CDR1 reads MGHDK; CDR2 reads SYGVNS. Between the trimmed V and J ends, which lost 4 bases and 2 bases, there was a span of 11 bases. This CDR3 has 14 amino acids. CDR3 sequence reads: CASSGRGFQETQYF. The CDR3 bases are TGTGCCAGCAGTGGCCGAGGTTTTCAAGAGACCCAGTACTTC.

This clone was seen only once. Compared with germline, one end of the junction differs, possibly owing to a read error. The rearrangement uses TRBV28 and TRBJ1-2; 10 bases agree with TRBD1. This CDR3 comprises 13 residues. Germline lookup yields CDR1 MDHEN and CDR2 SYDVKM. The CDR3 sequence: CASRPTGGYGYPF. The DNA for the CDR3 is TGTGCCAGCAGGCCGACAGGGGGCTATGGCTACCCCTTC.

The rearrangement uses TRBV18 and TRBJ1-1; 9 nucleotides match TRBD1. Germline CDR1 reads KGHSH; CDR2 reads LQKENI. The V and J ends lost 2 bases and 0 bases, in that order; junction bases with no gene match: 10. The CDR3 spans 18 residues. The CDR3 reads CASSPLRQGVGVNTEAFF. CDR3 DNA sequence: TGTGCCAGCTCACCATTGAGACAGGGGGTCGGTGTGAACACTGAAGCTTTCTTT.

V is TRBV28 and J is TRBJ1-2, with D hard to call. The CDR3 spans 13 residues. CDR1 MDHEN and CDR2 SYDVKM come from the germline V gene. V was clipped by 4 bases and J by 8 bases, with 14 bases between them. The CDR3 DNA sequence: TGTGCCAGCAGTTACTGGGCTCTCGAGGGCTACACCTTC. This encodes CASSYWALEGYTF.

This chain joins TRBV28 and TRBJ1-2; 8 bases fit TRBD1. The CDR3 sequence is 14 residues long. Per the germline V gene, CDR1 is MDHEN and CDR2 is SYDVKM. Trimming took 5 bases from V and 5 from J; bases not matched to a gene: 7. The CDR3 reads CASSQTGAGYGYTF. For the CDR3, the DNA is TGTGCCAGCAGTCAGACAGGGGCTGGGTATGGCTACACCTTC.

The chain recombines TRBV29-1 with TRBJ2-5; 10 bases align to TRBD1. Germline assignment: CDR1 SQVTM and CDR2 ANQGSEA. The CDR3 length is 13 residues. With V trimmed by 2 bases and J by 11 bases, 8 bases remained unmatched. In DNA form, the CDR3 reads TGCAGCGTTGAACGGGACAGGGGTCGAGGGCAGTACTTC. Its translation is CSVERDRGRGQYF.

The chain links TRBV5-4 to TRBJ1-1; 9 nucleotides match TRBD1. Germline CDR1 and CDR2: SGHNT and YYREEE (reference sequence). Trimming at V came to 3 bases and at J to 4 bases, leaving 7 bases not matched to a gene. This CDR3 comprises 15 residues. CDR3 sequence (DNA): TGTGCCAGCAGCTCGGGACAGGGTTCGAGCACTGAAGCTTTCTTT. Translating it yields CASSSGQGSSTEAFF.

V is TRBV2 and J is TRBJ2-7; 8 bases are a match to TRBD2. This CDR3 is 13 amino acids long. Losses at the gene ends were 6 bases for V and 6 bases for J; bases not matched to a gene: 7. CDR1 is SNHLY and CDR2 is FYNNEI in the germline V gene. The CDR3 here is CASRGTAGGEQYF. In nucleotides, the CDR3 is TGTGCCAGCAGGGGGACCGCGGGGGGCGAGCAGTACTTC.

The chain uses TRBV28 and TRBJ2-7, with 13 bases lining up with TRBD2. V trimming: 6 bases; J trimming: 4 bases; junction bases outside the gene matches: 9. CDR1 is MDHEN, CDR2 SYDVKM, per germline. The CDR3 is 16 residues long. The CDR3 is CASSGTSGTWWYEQYF. CDR3 DNA sequence: TGTGCCAGCAGCGGGACTAGCGGGACTTGGTGGTACGAGCAGTACTTC.

The chain combines TRBV13 with TRBJ1-1, with TRBD1 matching over 7 bases. This CDR3 contains 14 residues. Germline assignment: CDR1 PRHDT and CDR2 FYEKMQ (reference sequence). The trim removed 5 bases at V and 9 bases at J, leaving 12 bases unmatched. CDR3 in amino acids: CASSAPQTGKQAFF. The CDR3 DNA is TGTGCCAGCAGCGCACCCCAGACAGGGAAGCAAGCTTTCTTT.